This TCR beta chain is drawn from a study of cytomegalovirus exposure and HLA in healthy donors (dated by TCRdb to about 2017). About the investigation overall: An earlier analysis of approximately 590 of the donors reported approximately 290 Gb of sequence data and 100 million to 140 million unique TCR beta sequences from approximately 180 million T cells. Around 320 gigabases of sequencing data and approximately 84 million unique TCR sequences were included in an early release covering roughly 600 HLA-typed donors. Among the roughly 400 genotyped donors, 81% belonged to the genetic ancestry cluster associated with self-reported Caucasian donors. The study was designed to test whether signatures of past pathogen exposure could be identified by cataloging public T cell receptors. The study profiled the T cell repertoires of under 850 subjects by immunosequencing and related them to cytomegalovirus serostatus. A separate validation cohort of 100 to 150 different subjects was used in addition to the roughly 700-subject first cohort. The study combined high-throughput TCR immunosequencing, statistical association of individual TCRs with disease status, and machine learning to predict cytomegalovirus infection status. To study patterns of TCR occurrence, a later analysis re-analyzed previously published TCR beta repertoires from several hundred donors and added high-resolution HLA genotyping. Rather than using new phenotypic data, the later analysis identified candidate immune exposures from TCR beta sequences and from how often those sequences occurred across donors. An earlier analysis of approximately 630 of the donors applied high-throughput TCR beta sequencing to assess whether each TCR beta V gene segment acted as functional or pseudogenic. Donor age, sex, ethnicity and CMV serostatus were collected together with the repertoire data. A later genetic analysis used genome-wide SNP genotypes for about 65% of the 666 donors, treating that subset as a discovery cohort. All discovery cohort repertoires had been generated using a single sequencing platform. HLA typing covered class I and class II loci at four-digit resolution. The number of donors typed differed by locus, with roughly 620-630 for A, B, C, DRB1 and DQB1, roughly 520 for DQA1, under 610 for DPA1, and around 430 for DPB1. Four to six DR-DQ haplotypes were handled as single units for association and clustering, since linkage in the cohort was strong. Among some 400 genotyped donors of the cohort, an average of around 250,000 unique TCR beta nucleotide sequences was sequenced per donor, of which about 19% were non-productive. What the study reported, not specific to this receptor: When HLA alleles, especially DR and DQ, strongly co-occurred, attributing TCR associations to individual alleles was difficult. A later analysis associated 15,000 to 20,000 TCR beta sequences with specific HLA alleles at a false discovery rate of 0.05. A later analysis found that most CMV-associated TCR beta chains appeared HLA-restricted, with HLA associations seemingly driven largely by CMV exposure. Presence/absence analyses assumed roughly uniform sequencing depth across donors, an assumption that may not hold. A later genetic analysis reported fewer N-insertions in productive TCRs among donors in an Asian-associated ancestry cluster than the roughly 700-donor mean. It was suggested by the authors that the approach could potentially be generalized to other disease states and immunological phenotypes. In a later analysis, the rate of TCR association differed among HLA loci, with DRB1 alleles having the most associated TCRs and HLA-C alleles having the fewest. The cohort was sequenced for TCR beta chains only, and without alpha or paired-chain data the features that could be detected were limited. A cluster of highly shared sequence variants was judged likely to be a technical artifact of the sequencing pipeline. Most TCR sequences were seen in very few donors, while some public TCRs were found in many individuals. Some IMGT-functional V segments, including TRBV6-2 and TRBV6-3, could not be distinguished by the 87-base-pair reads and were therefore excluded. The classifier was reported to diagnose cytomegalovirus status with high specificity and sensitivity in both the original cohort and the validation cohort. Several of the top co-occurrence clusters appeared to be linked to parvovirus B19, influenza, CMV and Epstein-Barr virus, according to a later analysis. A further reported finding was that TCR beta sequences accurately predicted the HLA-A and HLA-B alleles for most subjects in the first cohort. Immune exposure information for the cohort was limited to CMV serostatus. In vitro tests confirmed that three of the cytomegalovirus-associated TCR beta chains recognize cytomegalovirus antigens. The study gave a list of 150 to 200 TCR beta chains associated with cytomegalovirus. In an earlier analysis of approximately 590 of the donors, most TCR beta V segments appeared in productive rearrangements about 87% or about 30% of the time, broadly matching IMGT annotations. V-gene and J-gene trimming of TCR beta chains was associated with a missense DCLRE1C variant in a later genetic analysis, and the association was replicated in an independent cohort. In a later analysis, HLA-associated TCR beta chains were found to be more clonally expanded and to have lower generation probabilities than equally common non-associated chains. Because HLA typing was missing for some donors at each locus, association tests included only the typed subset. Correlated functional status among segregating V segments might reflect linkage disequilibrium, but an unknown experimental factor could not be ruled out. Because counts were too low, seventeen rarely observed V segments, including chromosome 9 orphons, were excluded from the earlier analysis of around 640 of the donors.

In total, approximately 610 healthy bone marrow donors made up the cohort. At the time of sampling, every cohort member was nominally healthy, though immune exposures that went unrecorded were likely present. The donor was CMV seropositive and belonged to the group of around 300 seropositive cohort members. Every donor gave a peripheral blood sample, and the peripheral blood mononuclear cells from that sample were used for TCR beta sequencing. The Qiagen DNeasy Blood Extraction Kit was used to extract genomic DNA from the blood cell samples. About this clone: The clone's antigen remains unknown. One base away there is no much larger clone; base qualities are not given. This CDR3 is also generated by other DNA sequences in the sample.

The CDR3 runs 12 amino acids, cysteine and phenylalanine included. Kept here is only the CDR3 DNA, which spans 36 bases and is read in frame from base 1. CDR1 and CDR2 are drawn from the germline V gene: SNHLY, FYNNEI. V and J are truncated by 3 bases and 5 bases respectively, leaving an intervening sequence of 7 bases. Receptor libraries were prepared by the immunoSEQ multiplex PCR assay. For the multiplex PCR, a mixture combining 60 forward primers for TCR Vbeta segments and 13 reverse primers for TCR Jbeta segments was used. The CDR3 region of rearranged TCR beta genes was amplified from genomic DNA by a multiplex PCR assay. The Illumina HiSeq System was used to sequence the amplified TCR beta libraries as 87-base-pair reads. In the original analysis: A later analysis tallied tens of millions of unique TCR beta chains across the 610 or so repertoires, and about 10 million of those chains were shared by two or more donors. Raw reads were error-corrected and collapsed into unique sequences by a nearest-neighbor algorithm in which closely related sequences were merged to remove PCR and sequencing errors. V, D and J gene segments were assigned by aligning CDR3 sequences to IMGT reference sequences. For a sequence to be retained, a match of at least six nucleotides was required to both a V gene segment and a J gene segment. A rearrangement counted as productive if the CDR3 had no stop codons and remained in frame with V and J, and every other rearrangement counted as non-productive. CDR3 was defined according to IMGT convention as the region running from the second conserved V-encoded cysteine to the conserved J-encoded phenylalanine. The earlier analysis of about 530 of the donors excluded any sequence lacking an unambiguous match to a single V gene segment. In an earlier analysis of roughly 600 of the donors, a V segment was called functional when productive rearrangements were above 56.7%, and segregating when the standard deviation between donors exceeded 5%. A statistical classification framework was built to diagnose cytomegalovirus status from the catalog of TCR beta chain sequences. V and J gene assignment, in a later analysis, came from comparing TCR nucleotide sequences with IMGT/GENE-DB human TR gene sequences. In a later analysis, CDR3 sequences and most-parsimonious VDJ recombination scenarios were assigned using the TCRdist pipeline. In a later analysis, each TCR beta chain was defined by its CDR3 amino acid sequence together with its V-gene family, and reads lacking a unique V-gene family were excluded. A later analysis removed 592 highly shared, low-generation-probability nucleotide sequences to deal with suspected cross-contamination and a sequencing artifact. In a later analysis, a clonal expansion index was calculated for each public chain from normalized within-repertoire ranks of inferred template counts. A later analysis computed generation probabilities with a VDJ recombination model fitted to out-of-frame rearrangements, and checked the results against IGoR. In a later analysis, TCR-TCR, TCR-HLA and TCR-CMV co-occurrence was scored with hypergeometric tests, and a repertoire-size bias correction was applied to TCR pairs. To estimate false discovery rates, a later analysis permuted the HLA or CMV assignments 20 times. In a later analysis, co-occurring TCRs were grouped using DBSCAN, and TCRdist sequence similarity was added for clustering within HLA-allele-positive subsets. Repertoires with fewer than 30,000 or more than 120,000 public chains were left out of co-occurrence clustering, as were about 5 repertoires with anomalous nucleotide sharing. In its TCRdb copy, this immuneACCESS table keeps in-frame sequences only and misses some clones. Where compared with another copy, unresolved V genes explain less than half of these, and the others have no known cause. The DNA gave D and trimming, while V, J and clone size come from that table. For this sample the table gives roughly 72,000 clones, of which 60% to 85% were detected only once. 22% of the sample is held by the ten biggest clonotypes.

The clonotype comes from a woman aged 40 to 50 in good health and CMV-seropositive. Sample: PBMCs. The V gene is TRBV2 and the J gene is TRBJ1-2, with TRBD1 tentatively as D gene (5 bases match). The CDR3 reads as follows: CASSEAGYGYTF. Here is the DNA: TGTGCCAGCAGTGAGGCAGGGTATGGCTACACCTTC.